This TCR beta chain was identified in a study of OX40 agonist ivuxolimab in advanced cancers. This CDR3 is built from 16 residues. From germline, CDR1 is SGDLS and CDR2 YYNGEE. The V segment lost 3 bases and the J segment 3 bases; nucleotides outside the gene matches: 5. The repertoire was sequenced with immunoSEQ multiplex PCR; TCRdb's copy has only in-frame clones and lacks some. The sample includes about 80,000 clones, 94% of them seen just once. There are many counts of this clone. The clonotype originates from an adult with an advanced solid tumor such as melanoma, head and neck, liver or kidney cancer. V is TRBV9 and J is TRBJ2-2; 10 nucleotides line up with TRBD2. Here the sequenced sample was CD4+ or CD8+ T cells sorted from blood, taken in a trial of the OX40 agonist ivuxolimab. The CDR3 region is CASSASGTSDTGELFF. The CDR3 nucleotides are TGTGCCAGCAGCGCGTCGGGGACTAGCGACACCGGGGAGCTGTTTTTT.